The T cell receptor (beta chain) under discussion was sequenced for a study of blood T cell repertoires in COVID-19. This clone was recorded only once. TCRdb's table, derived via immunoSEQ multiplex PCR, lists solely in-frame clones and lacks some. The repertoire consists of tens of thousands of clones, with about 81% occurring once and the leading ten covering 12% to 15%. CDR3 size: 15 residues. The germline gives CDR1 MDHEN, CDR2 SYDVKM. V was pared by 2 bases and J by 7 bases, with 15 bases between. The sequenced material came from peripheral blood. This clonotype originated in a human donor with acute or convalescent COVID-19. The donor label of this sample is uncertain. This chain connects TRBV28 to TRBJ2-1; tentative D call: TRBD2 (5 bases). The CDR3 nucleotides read TGTGCCAGCAGTTTACGAGTCGGGATGGCGAATGAGCAGTTCTTC. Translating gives CASSLRVGMANEQFF. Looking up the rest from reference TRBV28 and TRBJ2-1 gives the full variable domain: DVKVTQSSRYLVKRTGEKVFLECVQDMDHENMFWYRQDPGLGLRLIYFSYDVKMKEKGDIPEGYSVSREKKERFSLILESASTNQTSMYLCASSLRVGMANEQFFGPGTRLTVL.